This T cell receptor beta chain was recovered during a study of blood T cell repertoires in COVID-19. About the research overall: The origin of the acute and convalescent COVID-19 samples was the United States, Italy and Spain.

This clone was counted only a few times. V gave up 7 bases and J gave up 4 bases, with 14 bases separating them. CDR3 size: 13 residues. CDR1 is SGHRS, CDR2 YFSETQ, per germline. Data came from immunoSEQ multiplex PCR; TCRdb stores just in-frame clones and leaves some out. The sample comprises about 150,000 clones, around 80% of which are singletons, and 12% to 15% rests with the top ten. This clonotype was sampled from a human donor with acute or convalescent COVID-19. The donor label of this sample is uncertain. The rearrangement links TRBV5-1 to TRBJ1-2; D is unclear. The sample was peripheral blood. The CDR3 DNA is TGCGCCAGCGCACCCCGGGAAAGCTATGGCTACACCTTC. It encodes CASAPRESYGYTF. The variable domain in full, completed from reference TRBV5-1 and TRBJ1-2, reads KAGVTQTPRYLIKTRGQQVTLSCSPISGHRSVSWYQQTPGQGLQFLFEYFSETQRNKGNFPGRFSGRQFSNSRSEMNVSTLELGDSALYLCASAPRESYGYTFGSGTRLTVV.